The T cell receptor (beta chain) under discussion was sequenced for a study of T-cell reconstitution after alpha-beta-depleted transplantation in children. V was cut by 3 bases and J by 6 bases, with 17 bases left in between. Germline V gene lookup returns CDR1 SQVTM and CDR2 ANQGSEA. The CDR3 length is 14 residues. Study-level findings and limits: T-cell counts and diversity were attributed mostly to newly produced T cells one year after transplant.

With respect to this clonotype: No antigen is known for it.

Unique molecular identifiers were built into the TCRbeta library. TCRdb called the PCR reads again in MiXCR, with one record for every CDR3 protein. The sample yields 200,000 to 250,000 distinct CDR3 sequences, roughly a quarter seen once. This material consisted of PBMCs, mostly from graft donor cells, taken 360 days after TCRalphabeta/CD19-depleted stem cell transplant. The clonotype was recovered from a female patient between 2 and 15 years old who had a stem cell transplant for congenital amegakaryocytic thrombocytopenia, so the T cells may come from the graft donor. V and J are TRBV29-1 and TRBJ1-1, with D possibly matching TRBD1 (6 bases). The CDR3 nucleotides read TGCAGCGTTGACCATAACAGGGTTATCGCTGAAGCTTTCTTT. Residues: CSVDHNRVIAEAFF.